A selection of T cell receptor beta chains follows, all from one sample in a study of control samples from healthy donors and cancer patients. Produced via immunoSEQ multiplex PCR; TCRdb's table is partial and in-frame only. The sample carries about 95,000 clones, approximately 91% recorded once. The sequenced sample consisted of blood. These receptors were obtained from a woman in her 30s in good health. The CDR3 runs from the conserved cysteine through the conserved F or W. D genes are given only for firm matches. The size of a clone is reported for some rows only, either as once, few or many, or as a class for expanded clones.

NA	TRBV7-8	TRBJ2-3	NA	CASNTRSVADTQYF	TGTGCCAGCAATACGAGGTCTGTAGCAGATACGCAGTATTTT
NA	TRBV14	TRBJ2-3	NA	CASSQWRGNTDTQYF	TGTGCCAGCAGCCAGTGGCGCGGCAACACAGATACGCAGTATTTT
NA	TRBV19	TRBJ2-7	TRBD1	CASSDRGYEQYF	TGTGCCAGTAGTGACAGGGGTTACGAGCAGTACTTC
NA	TRBV18	TRBJ1-2	NA	CASSPTRGGYTF	TGTGCCAGCTCACCGACAAGGGGGGGCTACACCTTC
NA	TRBV5-1	TRBJ1-3	TRBD1	CASSPRSQGASGNTIYF	TGCGCCAGCAGCCCTCGATCACAGGGGGCCTCTGGAAACACCATATATTTT
NA	TRBV19	TRBJ2-1	NA	CASSIGTNRDEQFF	TGTGCCAGTAGTATCGGGACGAACAGAGATGAGCAGTTCTTC
few	TRBV5-6	TRBJ1-1	NA	CASSRLPQGGTEAFF	TGTGCCAGCAGCCGCCTGCCACAGGGAGGTACTGAAGCTTTCTTT
NA	TRBV6-4	TRBJ2-1	TRBD2	CASSGLAGGNEQFF	TGTGCCAGCAGTGGACTAGCGGGGGGGAATGAGCAGTTCTTC
NA	TRBV6-5	TRBJ2-7	TRBD1	CASSPGQGKQYF	TGTGCCAGCAGTCCGGGACAGGGCAAGCAGTACTTC
NA	TRBV27	TRBJ1-1	TRBD1	CASSLSYRVSRGRESTNTEAFF	TGTGCCAGCAGTTTATCGTATCGGGTGAGCAGGGGGCGTGAATCTACGAACACTGAAGCTTTCTTT
once	TRBV2	TRBJ1-5	NA	CASSDQGLSNQPQHF	TGTGCCAGCAGTGATCAGGGATTGAGCAATCAGCCCCAGCATTTT
few	TRBV28	TRBJ2-1	TRBD2	CARRRGGGARDEQFF	TGTGCCCGCAGGCGGGGCGGGGGGGCCAGGGATGAGCAGTTCTTC
NA	TRBV7-2	TRBJ2-7	NA	CASSLGPGEQYF	TGTGCCAGCAGCTTAGGCCCTGGAGAGCAGTACTTC
NA	TRBV9	TRBJ1-6	NA	CASSVGSSGSPLHF	TGTGCCAGCAGCGTAGGTTCATCGGGTTCACCCCTCCACTTT
NA	TRBV19	TRBJ2-7	TRBD1	CASSPLGQGPYEQYF	TGTGCCAGTAGCCCTCTGGGACAGGGGCCCTACGAGCAGTACTTC
NA	TRBV18	TRBJ1-4	NA	CASSPDTAEKLFF	TGTGCCAGCTCACCAGATACTGCAGAAAAACTGTTTTTT
NA	TRBV27	TRBJ2-1	NA	CASSFREGDEQFF	TGTGCCAGCAGTTTCCGGGAAGGAGATGAGCAGTTCTTC
NA	TRBV10-1	TRBJ2-1	TRBD1	CASSEPGQGAYNEQFF	TGCGCCAGCAGTGAGCCGGGACAGGGGGCCTACAATGAGCAGTTCTTC
NA	TRBV27	TRBJ2-1	NA	CATRRDRATFPYSYNEQFF	TGTGCCACCCGAAGAGACAGAGCTACATTTCCTTACTCCTACAATGAGCAGTTCTTC
NA	TRBV15	TRBJ2-7	NA	CATSRQGGYEQYF	TGTGCCACCAGCAGACAGGGTGGGTACGAGCAGTACTTC
NA	TRBV12-5	TRBJ1-3	NA	CASGLEYGNTIYF	TGTGCTAGTGGTTTGGAGTACGGAAACACCATATATTTT
NA	TRBV3-1/TRBV3-2	TRBJ2-7	NA	CASSLSYEQYF	TGTGCCAGCAGCCTCTCCTACGAGCAGTACTTC
NA	TRBV13	TRBJ2-7	TRBD1	CASSLEGQGALGVQYF	TGTGCCAGCAGCTTAGAAGGACAGGGGGCGCTGGGCGTGCAGTACTTC
few	TRBV5-1	TRBJ1-1	NA	CASSLYQRKTEAFF	TGCGCCAGCAGCTTGTATCAGAGGAAGACTGAAGCTTTCTTT
NA	TRBV10-2	TRBJ1-2	NA	CASSDGQRRYGYTF	TGCGCCAGCAGTGACGGGCAGCGGAGATATGGCTACACCTTC
NA	TRBV27	TRBJ1-5	NA	CASSPGRVTQPQHF	TGTGCCAGCAGTCCAGGCCGGGTCACTCAGCCCCAGCATTTT
NA	TRBV7-9	TRBJ2-7	NA	CASSLALDSSYEQYF	TGTGCCAGCAGCTTAGCTTTGGACAGCTCCTACGAGCAGTACTTC
NA	TRBV2	TRBJ2-7	TRBD1	CASSDRTGIVHEQYF	TGTGCCAGCAGTGACCGGACAGGGATTGTCCACGAGCAGTACTTC
NA	TRBV18	TRBJ1-2	NA	CASSPQKGSHGYTF	TGTGCCAGCTCACCACAGAAAGGGAGCCATGGCTACACCTTC